The T cell receptor (beta chain) under discussion was sequenced for a study of blood T cell repertoires in COVID-19. V lost 1 base, J lost 4 bases, and 13 bases lay in between. Germline V gene data show CDR1 as MDHEN and CDR2 as SYDVKM. The CDR3 is 15 residues long. The repertoire was sequenced with immunoSEQ multiplex PCR; TCRdb's copy has only in-frame clones and lacks some. The sample consists of about 110,000 clones, around 90% of them appearing once. The receptor was derived from a man in his forties with active or convalescent COVID-19. The chain uses TRBV28 and TRBJ1-1; weak D call: TRBD1 (5 bases). The sequencing input was peripheral blood. Here the CDR3 reads CASSLSWGEPTEAFF. CDR3 nucleotides: TGTGCCAGCAGTTTATCGTGGGGGGAACCCACTGAAGCTTTCTTT.